Each of the 6 T cell receptor beta chains below was sequenced from the same sample in a study of T cell repertoires in cytomegalovirus infection. TCRdb independently ran MiXCR on the reads; one entry per CDR3 protein. The sample holds a few hundred thousand distinct CDR3 sequences; 30% to 40% are singletons and the top ten take 17%. These receptors have no known antigen. The sequencing used cultured PBMCs, collected from culture after CMV antigen stimulation. These receptor sequences come from a human donor in good health (CMV status not recorded). Some clones in this sample may be carry-over from other donors' samples.

V and J are TRBV7-2 and TRBJ2-7; 7 bases fit TRBD2. Germline loops: CDR1 SGHTA, CDR2 FQGNSA. The CDR3 runs 16 residues. V lost 1 base, J lost 7 bases, and 13 bases stayed unmatched. The CDR3 protein is CASSLVSTGGSKEQYF. The CDR3 bases are TGTGCCAGCAGCTTAGTTTCGACGGGAGGATCCAAAGAGCAGTACTTC.

This clonotype was detected ten times or more. This chain joins TRBV7-2 and TRBJ1-2; the D gene is possibly TRBD1 (6 bases). Trimming took 0 bases from V and 3 from J, leaving 11 bases between them. The CDR3 consists of 15 residues. The V gene's germline CDR1 is SGHTA and CDR2 FQGNSA. CDR3 in DNA: TGTGCCAGCAGCTTAGCAGGGGGGTTCGACTATGGCTACACCTTC. This gives the protein CASSLAGGFDYGYTF.

This clonotype occurred a few times. The gene calls are TRBV7-9 and TRBJ1-6; D gene uncertain. Trimming left V 6 bases short and J 9 bases short, with 9 bases between. Germline lookup yields CDR1 SEHNR and CDR2 FQNEAQ (reference sequence). The CDR3 totals 12 residues. The CDR3 is CASSLMSSPLHF. The DNA of the CDR3 is TGTGCCAGCAGTTTAATGTCTTCACCCCTCCACTTT.

The V and J genes are TRBV29-1 and TRBJ2-3; D unclear. V was shortened by 4 bases and J by 4 bases, with 12 bases between the two germline ends. The CDR3 runs 13 residues. CDR1 and CDR2 (germline): SQVTM, ANQGSEA. CDR3 loop: CSVGPLISDTQYF. The CDR3 DNA sequence: TGCAGCGTTGGGCCCCTCATTTCAGATACGCAGTATTTT.

This clonotype turned up a few times. The CDR3 nucleotides read TGTGCCAGCCAGGACAGGAGCTCCTACGAGCAGTACTTC. Translation: CASQDRSSYEQYF. The chain combines TRBV2 with TRBJ2-7; 7 bases are shared with TRBD1. This CDR3 region has 13 residues. Trimming at V came to 8 bases and at J to 0 bases, leaving 4 bases not matched to a gene. CDR1 SNHLY and CDR2 FYNNEI come from the germline V gene.

This clonotype has a handful of counts. The chain employs TRBV4-1 and TRBJ2-1; 13 nucleotides align to TRBD2. Germline values: CDR1 MGHRA, CDR2 YSYEKL. The CDR3 consists of 17 residues. V trimming: 3 bases; J trimming: 8 bases; junction bases outside the gene matches: 10. Here the CDR3 reads CASSHPGLAGMADEQFF. DNA of the CDR3: TGCGCCAGCAGCCACCCGGGACTAGCGGGGATGGCCGATGAGCAGTTCTTC.